Listed below are T cell receptor beta chains from one sample, sequenced in a study of blood T cell repertoires in COVID-19. This table comes from immunoSEQ multiplex PCR, and its TCRdb copy is limited to in-frame clones, with some not included. The data show 150,000 to 200,000 clones, with 70% to 90% seen just once and 2.5% to 3% held by the top ten. Sequenced material: peripheral blood. The receptor set was obtained from a woman older than 75 with COVID-19, enrolled during active disease. CDR3s include the opening cysteine and the closing phenylalanine or tryptophan. The D gene is left open where the match is weak. Part of the rows lack a size; the others show once, few, many or a class for expanded clones.

D	V	size	J	CDR3	DNA
TRBD1	TRBV5-1	NA	TRBJ2-5	CASSNTGGGETQYF	TGCGCCAGCAGCAACACAGGGGGCGGAGAGACCCAGTACTTC
TRBD1	TRBV18	NA	TRBJ1-1	CASSHGTGLTEAFF	TGTGCCAGCTCACATGGGACAGGGCTCACTGAAGCTTTCTTT
NA	TRBV4-1	NA	TRBJ1-2	CASSHLGVSYGYTF	TGCGCCAGCAGCCATTTAGGGGTGTCTTATGGCTACACCTTC
NA	TRBV21-1	NA	TRBJ2-2	CASQYGGTGVTGELFF	TGTGCCAGCCAATATGGGGGGACAGGGGTGACCGGGGAGCTGTTTTTT
NA	TRBV5-1	NA	TRBJ2-7	CASSDIIGDEQYF	TGCGCCAGCAGCGATATCATCGGAGACGAGCAGTACTTC
NA	TRBV2	NA	TRBJ2-2	CASSEDRANTGELFF	TGTGCCAGCAGTGAAGACAGGGCGAACACCGGGGAGCTGTTTTTT
TRBD2	TRBV9	NA	TRBJ2-1	CASSINSGRSYNEQFF	TGTGCCAGCAGCATCAATAGCGGGAGATCCTACAATGAGCAGTTCTTC
TRBD1	TRBV7-2	few	TRBJ1-6	CASSPFRQGSSPLHF	TGTGCCAGCAGCCCCTTCCGACAGGGGAGTTCACCCCTCCACTTT
NA	TRBV27	NA	TRBJ2-5	CASSSDNQETQYF	TGTGCCAGCAGTTCCGACAACCAAGAGACCCAGTACTTC
NA	TRBV15	few	TRBJ1-4	CATSRDAGVEKLFF	TGTGCCACCAGCAGAGATGCGGGGGTTGAAAAACTGTTTTTT
NA	TRBV19	NA	TRBJ2-1	CASSISGGNEQFF	TGTGCCAGTAGTATCTCCGGGGGCAATGAGCAGTTCTTC
TRBD2	TRBV2	NA	TRBJ2-2	CASSQRGPGNTGELFF	TGTGCCAGCAGCCAGCGGGGCCCAGGGAACACCGGGGAGCTGTTTTTT
TRBD1	TRBV19	NA	TRBJ2-7	CASSLGTGFYEQYF	TGTGCCAGTAGTCTTGGGACAGGATTCTACGAGCAGTACTTC
NA	TRBV4-2	NA	TRBJ2-6	CASSQDHGVGANVLTF	TGTGCCAGCAGCCAAGACCACGGGGTTGGGGCCAACGTCCTGACTTTC
NA	TRBV7-2	NA	TRBJ2-2	CASSLAGGPYTGELFF	TGTGCCAGCAGCTTAGCGGGGGGGCCATACACCGGGGAGCTGTTTTTT
TRBD1	TRBV3-1/TRBV3-2	NA	TRBJ1-5	CASSPAGTANQPQHF	TGTGCCAGCAGCCCAGCCGGGACAGCTAATCAGCCCCAGCATTTT
NA	TRBV4-2	NA	TRBJ2-6	CASSQDERVETGANVLTF	TGTGCCAGCAGCCAAGATGAGCGGGTGGAGACTGGGGCCAACGTCCTGACTTTC
NA	TRBV6-2/TRBV6-3	once	TRBJ1-5	CASSPTDRPGQPQHF	TGTGCCAGCAGTCCAACAGACAGGCCGGGGCAGCCCCAGCATTTT
TRBD2	TRBV5-4	NA	TRBJ2-3	CASSLASGISTDTQYF	TGTGCCAGCAGCTTGGCCAGCGGGATTAGCACAGATACGCAGTATTTT
TRBD1	TRBV28	NA	TRBJ2-7	CASRPGTGLYEQYF	TGTGCCAGCAGACCCGGGACAGGGTTGTACGAGCAGTACTTC
TRBD2	TRBV10-3	NA	TRBJ2-3	CAISGAGVILTDTQYF	TGTGCCATCAGTGGAGCGGGGGTCATACTCACAGATACGCAGTATTTT
NA	TRBV10-3	NA	TRBJ2-2	CAISGVRGDTGELFF	TGTGCCATCAGTGGTGTCAGGGGTGATACCGGGGAGCTGTTTTTT
TRBD1	TRBV6-5	once	TRBJ2-7	CASKPGQGWDEQYF	TGTGCCAGCAAGCCGGGACAGGGGTGGGACGAGCAGTACTTC
NA	TRBV2	NA	TRBJ1-5	CASSETETNQPQHF	TGTGCCAGCAGCGAGACAGAGACCAATCAGCCCCAGCATTTT
TRBD2	TRBV5-1	once	TRBJ2-7	CASSQGLANPYEQYF	TGCGCCAGCAGCCAGGGACTAGCGAATCCCTACGAGCAGTACTTC
TRBD2	TRBV5-1	NA	TRBJ2-3	CASSLRLAGGTDTQYF	TGCGCCAGCAGCTTGCGGCTAGCGGGAGGCACAGATACGCAGTATTTT
TRBD2	TRBV11-2	NA	TRBJ2-1	CASSLPSGRVGNEQFF	TGTGCCAGCAGCTTACCTAGCGGGAGAGTAGGAAATGAGCAGTTCTTC
NA	TRBV5-6	NA	TRBJ2-1	CASSLSAVNEQFF	TGTGCCAGCAGCTTGTCGGCGGTCAATGAGCAGTTCTTC
TRBD1	TRBV30	NA	TRBJ1-5	CAWSVGDRVPGQPQHF	TGTGCCTGGAGTGTTGGGGACAGGGTGCCGGGACAGCCCCAGCATTTT
TRBD2	TRBV19	NA	TRBJ2-5	CASSQLAGGPQETQYF	TGTGCCAGTAGCCAACTAGCGGGGGGCCCACAAGAGACCCAGTACTTC
TRBD1	TRBV18	few	TRBJ1-1	CASSSRSDRANTEAFF	TGTGCCAGCTCATCCAGAAGTGACAGGGCGAACACTGAAGCTTTCTTT
NA	TRBV18	NA	TRBJ2-1	CASSQSADNEQFF	TGTGCCAGCTCACAAAGCGCGGACAATGAGCAGTTCTTC
NA	TRBV7-8	NA	TRBJ2-1	CASTSLRQNSYNEQFF	TGTGCCAGCACTTCACTAAGACAGAACTCCTACAATGAGCAGTTCTTC
NA	TRBV11-2	NA	TRBJ2-7	CASSLDRTKGTYEQYF	TGTGCCAGCAGCTTAGATCGGACAAAAGGGACCTACGAGCAGTACTTC
TRBD1	TRBV9	NA	TRBJ1-4	CASSRQGTNEKLFF	TGTGCCAGCAGCCGACAGGGTACTAATGAAAAACTGTTTTTT
NA	TRBV5-1	NA	TRBJ2-5	CASSPPAGTQQETQYF	TGCGCCAGCAGCCCGCCAGCCGGGACACAACAAGAGACCCAGTACTTC
TRBD1	TRBV6-5	NA	TRBJ1-1	CASRFGQGAVAAFF	TGTGCCAGCAGATTTGGACAGGGGGCGGTGGCGGCTTTCTTT
TRBD2	TRBV5-1	NA	TRBJ2-7	CASSFGREYEQYF	TGCGCCAGCAGCTTTGGGCGGGAGTACGAGCAGTACTTC
NA	TRBV30	NA	TRBJ1-4	CAWNRAGEKLFF	TGTGCCTGGAACAGGGCCGGGGAAAAACTGTTTTTT
NA	TRBV20-1	NA	TRBJ1-3	CSASRQLGLSGNTIYF	TGCAGTGCTAGTCGACAGTTGGGTTTAAGTGGAAACACCATATATTTT
NA	TRBV18	NA	TRBJ2-2	CASSQYTGELFF	TGTGCCAGCTCCCAGTACACCGGGGAGCTGTTTTTT
TRBD2	TRBV18	NA	TRBJ2-7	CASSPSASGSYEQYF	TGTGCCAGCTCACCTTCTGCCAGCGGGAGCTACGAGCAGTACTTC
NA	TRBV4-2	NA	TRBJ2-5	CASSHEGDAEQETQYF	TGTGCCAGCAGCCACGAGGGAGATGCGGAACAAGAGACCCAGTACTTC
NA	TRBV30	NA	TRBJ2-7	CAWTPRETSYEQYF	TGTGCCTGGACTCCTAGGGAGACAAGTTACGAGCAGTACTTC
NA	TRBV5-6	NA	TRBJ1-1	CASSLGLNTEAFF	TGTGCCAGCAGCTTGGGGCTGAACACTGAAGCTTTCTTT
NA	TRBV21-1	NA	TRBJ1-1	CASSKGRGEGTKFMNTEAFF	TGTGCCAGCAGCAAAGGGAGGGGTGAAGGGACCAAGTTCATGAACACTGAAGCTTTCTTT
TRBD1	TRBV19	NA	TRBJ1-5	CASSIGDRGLQPQHF	TGTGCCAGTAGTATAGGGGACAGGGGGCTTCAGCCCCAGCATTTT
NA	TRBV30	NA	TRBJ2-3	CAWSVAYNTDTQYF	TGTGCCTGGAGTGTTGCCTATAACACAGATACGCAGTATTTT
NA	TRBV14	NA	TRBJ1-3	CASSTGWGNTIYF	TGTGCCAGCAGCACAGGGTGGGGAAACACCATATATTTT
NA	TRBV20-1	NA	TRBJ2-3	CSASLGATDTQYF	TGCAGTGCTAGTCTGGGGGCCACAGATACGCAGTATTTT
TRBD2	TRBV19	NA	TRBJ2-3	CASKPASGATQYF	TGTGCCAGTAAACCGGCTAGCGGGGCCACGCAGTATTTT
TRBD2	TRBV10-3	NA	TRBJ2-3	CAISQLAGGPSDTQYF	TGTGCCATCAGCCAACTCGCGGGAGGGCCTTCAGATACGCAGTATTTT
TRBD2	TRBV7-3	NA	TRBJ2-3	CASSPPGGPETQYF	TGTGCCAGCAGCCCCCCGGGAGGGCCTGAAACGCAGTATTTT
TRBD2	TRBV7-2	NA	TRBJ2-7	CASSSQASGGAYEQYF	TGTGCCAGCAGCTCCCAGGCTAGCGGGGGAGCCTACGAGCAGTACTTC
TRBD1	TRBV5-4	NA	TRBJ1-1	CASSPSLASGGPLRTEAFF	TGTGCCAGCAGCCCGTCCCTAGCGTCAGGGGGACCCTTGAGGACTGAAGCTTTCTTT
TRBD2	TRBV4-2	NA	TRBJ2-7	CASRLNSGGVSYEQYF	TGTGCCAGCAGATTAAATAGCGGGGGGGTCTCCTACGAGCAGTACTTC
TRBD1	TRBV7-9	NA	TRBJ2-3	CASSHRQGSTDTQYF	TGTGCCAGCAGCCATCGACAGGGTAGCACAGATACGCAGTATTTT
NA	TRBV15	NA	TRBJ2-7	CATSRDSTYEQYF	TGTGCCACCAGCAGGGACTCAACGTACGAGCAGTACTTC